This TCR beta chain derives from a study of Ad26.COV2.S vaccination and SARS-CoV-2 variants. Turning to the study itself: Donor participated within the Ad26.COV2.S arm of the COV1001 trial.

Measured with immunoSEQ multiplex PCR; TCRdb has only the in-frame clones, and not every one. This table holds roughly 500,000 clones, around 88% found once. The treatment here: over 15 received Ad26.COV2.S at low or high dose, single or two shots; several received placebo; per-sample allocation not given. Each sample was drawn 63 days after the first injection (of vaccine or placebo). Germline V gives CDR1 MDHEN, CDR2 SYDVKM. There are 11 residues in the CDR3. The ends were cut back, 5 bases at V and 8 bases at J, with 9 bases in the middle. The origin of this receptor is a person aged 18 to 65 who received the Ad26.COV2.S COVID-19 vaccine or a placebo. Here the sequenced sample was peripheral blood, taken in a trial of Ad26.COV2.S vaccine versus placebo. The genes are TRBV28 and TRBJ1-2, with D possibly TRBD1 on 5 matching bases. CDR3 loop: CASSGTRGYTF. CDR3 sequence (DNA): TGTGCCAGCAGTGGGACTAGGGGCTACACCTTC.